These 26 T cell receptor beta chains originate from one sample sequenced in a study of shared clonotypes between healthy human individuals. Repertoires were generated with immunoSEQ multiplex PCR, while TCRdb's copy carries only in-frame clones and drops some. The sample records around 690,000 clones, roughly 88% being singletons. Material: memory CD8+ T cells from PBMCs. Subset given: CD45RO+ cells pooled with CCR7-negative TemRA cells. These receptors originate from a young man in good health. Some clones in this sample may be carry-over from other donors' samples.

The chain joins TRBV21-1 to TRBJ1-5. TRBV21-1 is flagged as a pseudogene. The CDR3 has 15 amino acids. The CDR3 is CASRRTRREGQPQHF. The CDR3 DNA sequence: TGTGCCAGCCGTCGGACTAGGCGGGAGGGTCAGCCCCAGCATTTT.

The chain joins TRBV27 to TRBJ2-7; tentative D call: TRBD2 (5 bases). V lost 3 bases and J 3 bases, leaving 18 bases between the germline ends. Germline CDR1 reads MNHEY; CDR2 reads SMNVEV (reference sequence). The CDR3 extends over 16 amino acids. CDR3 protein: CASSLSGDHPVYEQYF. CDR3 coding DNA: TGTGCCAGCAGTTTGAGCGGCGACCACCCTGTCTACGAGCAGTACTTC.

The rearrangement uses TRBV7-9 and TRBJ2-2, with 7 bases lining up with TRBD1. The CDR3 has 14 amino acids. V was pared by 6 bases and J by 4 bases, with 5 bases of the junction left unmatched. The germline V gene has CDR1 SEHNR and CDR2 FQNEAQ (reference sequence). The CDR3 reads CASRGTEITGELFF. CDR3 DNA sequence: TGTGCCAGCAGGGGGACAGAGATCACCGGGGAGCTGTTTTTT.

J is TRBJ2-3 and V is TRBV28; TRBD1 aligns across 7 bases. After removal of 5 bases from V and 4 bases from J, the junction contained 9 bases not matched to a gene. This CDR3 spans 15 amino acids. CDR1 is MDHEN, CDR2 SYDVKM, per germline. The CDR3 sequence: CASSIGTVSPDTQYF. The CDR3, as DNA: TGTGCCAGCAGTATAGGGACAGTATCGCCAGATACGCAGTATTTT.

The V call is TRBV30, the J call TRBJ2-7; no definite D call. Germline CDR1 reads GTSNPN; CDR2 reads SVGIG (reference sequence). Trimming stripped 8 bases from V and 5 bases from J, with 19 bases between. The CDR3 runs to 13 residues. CDR3 region: CAGKRAGWDEQYF. The CDR3, as DNA: TGTGCCGGAAAAAGGGCCGGATGGGACGAGCAGTACTTC. The variable domain in full, with the rest retrieved from reference TRBV30 and TRBJ2-7, is SQTIHQWPATLVQPVGSPLSLECTVEGTSNPNLYWYRQAAGRGLQLLFYSVGIGQISSEVPQNLSASRPQDRQFILSSKKLLLSDSGFYLCAGKRAGWDEQYFGPGTRLTVT.

The CDR3 DNA is TGTGCCAGCAGCCCTACTAGCGGGAGGGTGTACAATGAGCAGTTCTTC. Its translation: CASSPTSGRVYNEQFF. The chain employs TRBV7-3 and TRBJ2-1; 13 bases map to TRBD2. Trimming took 5 bases from V and 4 from J; bases not matched to a gene: 5. CDR3 size: 16 residues. Per the germline V gene, CDR1 is SGHTA and CDR2 is FQGTGA.

The genes are TRBV5-6 and TRBJ2-1; a possible D gene is TRBD2 (5 bases). Trimming pared 2 bases from V and 0 bases from J, leaving 12 bases between. The V gene's germline CDR1 is SGHDT and CDR2 YYEEEE. The CDR3 sequence is 16 residues long. The CDR3 protein is CASSFLSGDSYNEQFF. The DNA for the CDR3 is TGTGCCAGCAGCTTTTTGTCCGGGGACTCCTACAATGAGCAGTTCTTC.

V usage is TRBV9 and J usage is TRBJ1-1, with a possible D match to TRBD1 (5 bases). CDR3 length: 14 amino acids. Germline-derived CDR1 and CDR2 are SGDLS and YYNGEE. Trimming left V 4 bases short and J 1 base short, with 11 bases between. The DNA for the CDR3 is TGTGCCAGCAGCCCAAGTGGGGCGAACACTGAAGCTTTCTTT. It translates to CASSPSGANTEAFF.

This sequence joins TRBV10-3 and TRBJ2-2, with TRBD2 matching over 9 bases. CDR1 is ENHRY, CDR2 SYGVKD, per germline. The J segment lost 6 bases and the V segment lost 3 bases, leaving 8 bases of the junction unmatched. CDR3 size: 16 residues. The CDR3 coding sequence is TGTGCCATCAGTGAAAAGGGACTAGCCGTCGCCGGGGAGCTGTTTTTT. Protein sequence: CAISEKGLAVAGELFF.

This chain uses TRBV30 with TRBJ2-5, with 7 positions matching TRBD1. The V segment lost 3 bases and the J segment 14 bases; nucleotides outside the gene matches: 12. The germline gives CDR1 GTSNPN, CDR2 SVGIG (reference sequence). This CDR3 is 12 amino acids long. CDR3 DNA sequence: TGTGCCTGGAGGATACCGGGACAGTCGTCCTACTTC. This sequence encodes CAWRIPGQSSYF.

The chain uses TRBV28 and TRBJ1-2, with 8 bases fitting TRBD1. Losses at the gene ends were 6 bases for V and 5 bases for J; bases not matched to a gene: 11. Germline V lookup: CDR1 MDHEN, CDR2 SYDVKM. CDR3 size: 15 residues. The CDR3 region is CASSHPQDREYGYTF. The CDR3 coding sequence is TGTGCCAGCAGCCACCCACAGGACAGGGAGTATGGCTACACCTTC.

The chain employs TRBV5-1 and TRBJ1-2, with D perhaps TRBD1 (5 bases). Germline V gene data show CDR1 as SGHRS and CDR2 as YFSETQ. The CDR3 spans 15 residues. With 0 bases removed from V and 4 bases from J, the gap between germline ends came to 13 bases. CDR3 DNA: TGCGCCAGCAGCTTGGCCAAGGTCGGGGGCTATGGCTACACCTTC. Translated: CASSLAKVGGYGYTF. Full variable domain (rest looked up from reference TRBV5-1 and TRBJ1-2): KAGVTQTPRYLIKTRGQQVTLSCSPISGHRSVSWYQQTPGQGLQFLFEYFSETQRNKGNFPGRFSGRQFSNSRSEMNVSTLELGDSALYLCASSLAKVGGYGYTFGSGTRLTVV.

The genes are TRBV19 and TRBJ2-7; 8 positions match TRBD2. The CDR3 contains 16 residues. Germline values: CDR1 LNHDA, CDR2 SQIVND (reference sequence). Losses at the gene ends were 5 bases for V and 3 bases for J; bases not matched to a gene: 12. The CDR3 DNA reads TGTGCCAGTAGTGGTCCGAGTAGCGGGACGGGCTACGAGCAGTACTTC. Translating it yields CASSGPSSGTGYEQYF.

This chain uses TRBV14 with TRBJ1-1; TRBD1 aligns across 7 bases. This CDR3 region has 16 residues. CDR1 SGHDN and CDR2 FVKESK come from the germline V gene. The J segment lost 2 bases and the V segment lost 4 bases, leaving 10 bases of the junction unmatched. CDR3 sequence (DNA): TGTGCCAGCAGCCCAACGCGGGACAGACTAAACACTGAAGCTTTCTTT. It encodes CASSPTRDRLNTEAFF.

The chain carries TRBV6-5 and TRBJ2-7, with TRBD1 matching over 11 bases. In germline, CDR1 is MNHEY, CDR2 SVGAGI. Trimming cost V 5 bases and J 5 bases; bases outside gene matches: 5. This CDR3 comprises 14 residues. The CDR3 DNA sequence: TGTGCCAGCAGTGAGGGACAGGGGGAGGACGAGCAGTACTTC. Its protein is CASSEGQGEDEQYF.

The genes are TRBV19 and TRBJ2-5, with 7 bases aligning to TRBD1. Germline V gene lookup returns CDR1 LNHDA and CDR2 SQIVND (reference sequence). The CDR3 is made up of 15 amino acids. The J segment lost 2 bases and the V segment lost 2 bases, leaving 5 bases of the junction unmatched. The CDR3 coding sequence is TGTGCCAGTAGTATATCCCCGGGACAGCAAGAGACCCAGTACTTC. This translates into CASSISPGQQETQYF.

V usage is TRBV27 and J usage is TRBJ1-4; D not certain. The CDR3 contains 15 residues. V dropped 7 bases and J dropped 7 bases, with 19 bases sitting between them. CDR1 and CDR2 (germline): MNHEY, SMNVEV (reference sequence). CDR3 nucleotide sequence: TGTGCCAGCACCTTTTCCGGGCTGAGAAGTGAAAAACTGTTTTTT. This sequence encodes CASTFSGLRSEKLFF.

The rearrangement uses TRBV5-1 and TRBJ2-5, with D possibly called TRBD1 or TRBD2 (5 bases each). CDR3 length: 16 amino acids. V was shortened by 4 bases and J by 2 bases, with 18 bases between the two germline ends. Germline CDR1 reads SGHRS; CDR2 reads YFSETQ. The CDR3 sequence is CASSPRASREQETQYF. The CDR3 region has the DNA TGCGCCAGCAGCCCCCGTGCTAGCAGGGAACAAGAGACCCAGTACTTC.

The chain combines TRBV6-5 with TRBJ2-7, with D tentatively TRBD2 (5 bases). Trimming took 5 bases from V and 2 from J, leaving 16 bases between them. CDR1 is MNHEY and CDR2 is SVGAGI in the germline V gene. This CDR3 spans 15 amino acids. The CDR3 nucleotides are TGTGCCAGCAGTCCCCCCCGGGGTCGGACCTACGAGCAGTACTTC. This codes for CASSPPRGRTYEQYF.

The chain couples TRBV27 to TRBJ2-5; D is undetermined. CDR3 length: 16 amino acids. V gave up 8 bases and J gave up 2 bases, with 21 bases separating them. CDR1 is MNHEY, CDR2 SMNVEV, per germline (reference sequence). The CDR3 loop reads CASGTPSQGSQETQYF. The DNA for the CDR3 is TGTGCCAGCGGCACCCCCAGTCAAGGGTCACAAGAGACCCAGTACTTC.

This chain uses TRBV9 with TRBJ1-2; 7 bases align to TRBD1. The junction had 6 bases not matched to a gene; V was cut back by 4 bases and J by 0 bases. The CDR3 consists of 15 residues. Germline V gene data show CDR1 as SGDLS and CDR2 as YYNGEE. The CDR3 region is CASSPWTGANYGYTF. The CDR3 bases are TGTGCCAGCAGCCCTTGGACAGGAGCTAACTATGGCTACACCTTC.

The chain combines TRBV6-5 with TRBJ1-5; the D gene is possibly TRBD1 (5 bases). Per germline, CDR1 MNHEY and CDR2 SVGAGI. The CDR3 has 14 amino acids. The V and J ends lost 0 bases and 6 bases respectively, with 9 bases between them. CDR3 bases: TGTGCCAGCAGTTACTCAGGGGAGGGTCAGCCCCAGCATTTT. Protein: CASSYSGEGQPQHF.

This chain uses TRBV6-4 with TRBJ2-3; no clear D gene. The germline V gene has CDR1 MRHNA and CDR2 SNTAGT. Deletions cut 4 bases from V and 2 bases from J, with 7 bases between. The CDR3 spans 13 residues. The DNA for the CDR3 is TGTGCCAGCAGTGGGGGTGTCACAGATACGCAGTATTTT. Protein sequence: CASSGGVTDTQYF.

The chain uses TRBV7-9 and TRBJ1-5; 7 bases are shared with TRBD1. This CDR3 has 16 amino acids. Per the germline V gene, CDR1 is SEHNR and CDR2 is FQNEAQ (reference sequence). V lost 3 bases, J lost 5 bases, and 10 bases stayed unmatched. The CDR3 coding sequence is TGTGCCAGCAGCTTTGGTGGCAGGGGGATCCATCAGCCCCAGCATTTT. Translating gives CASSFGGRGIHQPQHF.

The gene calls are TRBV13 and TRBJ2-1; a weak D match, TRBD2 (6 bases). Trimming took 2 bases from V and 8 from J, leaving 13 bases between them. CDR1 is PRHDT, CDR2 FYEKMQ, per germline (reference sequence). The CDR3 spans 14 residues. This CDR3 reads CASSLWEAIDEQFF. The CDR3, as DNA: TGTGCCAGCAGCTTATGGGAGGCGATCGATGAGCAGTTCTTC.

This rearrangement joins TRBV7-8 to TRBJ2-7; possibly TRBD2 for D (6 bases). V lost 1 base to trimming and J lost 2 bases, with 9 bases between them. The CDR3 spans 14 residues. The germline CDR1 and CDR2 sequences are SGHVS and FQNEAQ. DNA of the CDR3: TGTGCCAGCAGCTTAGGCGGGGCCGCCTACGAGCAGTACTTC. Translation: CASSLGGAAYEQYF.